A selection of T cell receptor beta chains follows, all from one sample in a study of OX40 agonist ivuxolimab in advanced cancers. Data came from immunoSEQ multiplex PCR; TCRdb stores just in-frame clones and leaves some out. The sample lists about 68,000 clones; 85% were seen once. The input for sequencing was CD4+ or CD8+ T cells sorted from blood, taken in a trial of the OX40 agonist ivuxolimab. The source is an adult with an advanced solid tumor such as melanoma, head and neck, liver or kidney cancer. The CDR3 runs from the conserved cysteine through the conserved F or W. The D gene is left open where the match is weak. Size is omitted from some rows. Given values are once, few, many or a class for expanded clones.

j_call v_call clone_size d_call cdr3_nt cdr3_aa
TRBJ1-4 TRBV6-5 - - TGTGCCAGCAGTTACGGCCCACAGGGTTTTGAAAAACTGTTTTTT CASSYGPQGFEKLFF
TRBJ1-3 TRBV9 - - TGTGCCAGCAGCCCAAGACGGGGTGACTCTGGAAACACCATATATTTT CASSPRRGDSGNTIYF
TRBJ2-7 TRBV7-2 once TRBD2 TGTGCCAGCAGCTTAACTAGCGTCTCCTACGAGCAGTACTTC CASSLTSVSYEQYF
TRBJ1-2 TRBV5-4 - - TGTGCCAGCAGCTCTGACAGTAACTATGGCTACACCTTC CASSSDSNYGYTF
TRBJ2-2 TRBV19 - - TGTGCCAGTAGTATGGGAGGGGGCATCACCGGGGAGCTGTTTTTT CASSMGGGITGELFF
TRBJ1-6 TRBV7-3 once - TGTGCCAGCAGCTTAGAGGGGACCGTTGTTTCACCCCTCCACTTT CASSLEGTVVSPLHF
TRBJ2-7 TRBV19 once - TGTGCCAGTAGTCCCTGGGCCGGGCCGATCTACGAGCAGTACTTC CASSPWAGPIYEQYF
TRBJ2-7 TRBV27 - TRBD2 TGTGCCAGCAGGAAGGGACTAGCGGGGGGCTACGAGCAGTACTTC CASRKGLAGGYEQYF
TRBJ1-6 TRBV6-4 - - TGTGCCAGCAGTGAGATTGACAGTTTTAATTCACCCCTCCACTTT CASSEIDSFNSPLHF
TRBJ2-5 TRBV7-2 - TRBD1 TGTGCCAGCAGCTTCCGACAGGGGTTACAAGAGACCCAGTACTTC CASSFRQGLQETQYF
TRBJ2-3 TRBV4-1 - TRBD2 TGCGCCAGCAGCCTTAGCGGGGGGGCCGGGCAAGATACGCAGTATTTT CASSLSGGAGQDTQYF
TRBJ1-1 TRBV11-2 - TRBD1 TGTGCCAGCGGAAAGACAGGGACGATTACTGAAGCTTTCTTT CASGKTGTITEAFF
TRBJ2-6 TRBV29-1 - TRBD2 TGCAGCGTTGTTGTGAGAGTCGGGGGGAATGGGGCCAACGTCCTGACTTTC CSVVVRVGGNGANVLTF
TRBJ1-5 TRBV7-6 - TRBD1 TGTGCCAGCAGCCCGGACAGGAATCAGCCCCAGCATTTT CASSPDRNQPQHF
TRBJ1-2 TRBV25-1 - - TGTGCCAGCAGTCCCCCTACAGGGATGGGTGGCTACACCTTC CASSPPTGMGGYTF
TRBJ1-3 TRBV4-3 - - TGCGCCAGCAGCCAAGATGGGTTCTCTGGAAACACCATATATTTT CASSQDGFSGNTIYF
TRBJ2-7 TRBV2 - - TGTGCCAGCAGTACTCCCGGGACCAGGAGCGAGCAGTACTTC CASSTPGTRSEQYF
TRBJ1-2 TRBV5-1 - TRBD1 TGCGCCAGCAGCTTGGAACAGGGGCATGGCTACACCTTC CASSLEQGHGYTF
TRBJ2-3 TRBV7-8 - - TGTGCCAGCAGTCCGGACCTCACAGATACGCAGTATTTT CASSPDLTDTQYF
TRBJ2-6 TRBV9 - - TGTGCCAGCAGCAGAGGGGACTTCTCTGGGGCCAACGTCCTGACTTTC CASSRGDFSGANVLTF
TRBJ2-2 TRBV10-3 - - TGTGCCGCTATGTCCGGGGATCGTACCGGGGAGCTGTTTTTT CAAMSGDRTGELFF
TRBJ1-3 TRBV19 - - TGTGCCAGTAGTCGGGCAGGGATATCTGGAAACACCATATATTTT CASSRAGISGNTIYF
TRBJ2-6 TRBV14 - - TGTGCCAGCAGCCGGATGGCGGGGCTTACCGGGGCCAACGTCCTGACTTTC CASSRMAGLTGANVLTF
TRBJ2-1 TRBV9 - TRBD2 TGTGCCAGCAGCTCCCGAACTAGCGCCGACCACAATGAGCAGTTCTTC CASSSRTSADHNEQFF
TRBJ1-2 TRBV5-4 - - TGTGCCAGCAGCGGGGACTTTAACTATGGCTACACCTTC CASSGDFNYGYTF
TRBJ2-1 TRBV6-5 few - TGTGCCAGCAGTTACTCGGGACAAGGCTACAATGAGCAGTTCTTC CASSYSGQGYNEQFF
TRBJ2-7 TRBV12-1 - - TGTGCCAGCAGCAGCCAGACAGGGGACCTCGCCTACGAGCAGTACTTC CASSSQTGDLAYEQYF
TRBJ2-1 TRBV27 - - TGTGCCAGCAGTCTTTTGTCGGGTGAGCAGTTCTTC CASSLLSGEQFF
TRBJ2-5 TRBV15 once TRBD1 TGTGCCACCAGCCCGGTTTCGGGACAGACACAAGAGACCCAGTACTTC CATSPVSGQTQETQYF
TRBJ2-1 TRBV2 - TRBD1 TGTGCCAGCAGTCCGGACAGGGACAATGAGCAGTTCTTC CASSPDRDNEQFF
TRBJ1-2 TRBV10-3 - - TGTGCCATCAAGCCGGACCCCTTTGCGGGCTACACCTTC CAIKPDPFAGYTF
TRBJ1-3 TRBV7-2 - - TGTGCCAGCAGCTTAGCTTCGCGGTCCTCTGGAAACACCATATATTTT CASSLASRSSGNTIYF
TRBJ2-1 TRBV11-3 few - TGTGCCAGCAGCTTAGGGCAGGCCTACAATGAGCAGTTCTTC CASSLGQAYNEQFF
TRBJ2-5 TRBV4-2 few TRBD2 TGTGCCAGCAGCCAAGATGACCCTTTGACAGCGGGGGGGGAAGAGACCCAGTACTTC CASSQDDPLTAGGEETQYF
TRBJ1-5 TRBV6-6 - - TGTGCCAGCAGTGCTGACAGGAATAGCAATCAGCCCCAGCATTTT CASSADRNSNQPQHF
TRBJ2-2 TRBV28 - - - CASSLRLTFGELFF
TRBJ1-6 TRBV2 - - TGTGCCAGCACTCTGGAGAGGAATTCACCCCTCCACTTT CASTLERNSPLHF
TRBJ1-1 TRBV4-3 few - TGCGCCAGCAGCCAAGATCGGATGTCCACTGAAGCTTTCTTT CASSQDRMSTEAFF
TRBJ1-5 TRBV19 - - TGTGCCAGTAGCGTACTCAATCAGCCCCAGCATTTT CASSVLNQPQHF
TRBJ1-2 TRBV9 - TRBD1 TGTGCCAGCAGCGTCACAGGGGGGGTCTACGGCTACACCTTC CASSVTGGVYGYTF
TRBJ2-7 TRBV6-5 once - TGTGCCAGCAGCCCCCAGGACGGTACCTACGAGCAGTACTTC CASSPQDGTYEQYF
TRBJ1-2 TRBV2 - TRBD1 TGTGCCAGCAGTTCTCAGGGGGCCGGGTATGGCTACACCTTC CASSSQGAGYGYTF
TRBJ2-1 TRBV5-1 - - TGCGCCAGCAGCTTGCAGGGCCCCTCCTACAATGAGCAGTTCTTC CASSLQGPSYNEQFF
TRBJ1-5 TRBV7-2 - - TGTGCCAGCAGCTTAGTGCCCCAGGGACAGCCCCAGCATTTT CASSLVPQGQPQHF
TRBJ1-1 TRBV6-1 - - TGTGCCAGCAGTGAAGTTGTTTATGGGGGGAACACTGAAGCTTTCTTT CASSEVVYGGNTEAFF
TRBJ1-4 TRBV7-2 - TRBD1 TGTGCCAGCAGCTTATCCGGGACAGGCCGTGAAAAACTGTTTTTT CASSLSGTGREKLFF
TRBJ2-1 TRBV27 - TRBD2 TGTGCCAGCAGTGGCCTACCGGGGGGGCCGATTGAGCAGTTCTTC CASSGLPGGPIEQFF
TRBJ2-2 TRBV10-3 - TRBD2 TGTGCCATCAGTGAGTCGGGACTACAAACCGGGGAGCTGTTTTTT CAISESGLQTGELFF
TRBJ1-5 TRBV18 - - TGTGCCAGCTCACCACAGGTTAGGTCGGGCAATCAGCCCCAGCATTTT CASSPQVRSGNQPQHF
TRBJ2-2 TRBV10-3 - TRBD1 TGTGCCATCAGTCCTTATACTACAGGGGGCAACACCGGGGAGCTGTTTTTT CAISPYTTGGNTGELFF
TRBJ1-5 TRBV10-3 - - TGTGCCATCAGGGGGGACCTCAATCAGCCCCAGCATTTT CAIRGDLNQPQHF
TRBJ1-6 TRBV13 - - TGTGCCAGCAGCCATGGGTTAAGAGGCTTTAATCAATCACCCCTCCACTTT CASSHGLRGFNQSPLHF
TRBJ2-2 TRBV7-2 - - TGTGCCAGCAGCTTAGTGATTACCGGGGAGCTGTTTTTT CASSLVITGELFF
TRBJ1-5 TRBV19 - - TGTGCCAGTAGTATACGAGGGGATCAGCCCCAGCATTTT CASSIRGDQPQHF
TRBJ1-2 TRBV6-1 - - TGTGCCAGCAGTGAAGAGATCTACTATGGCTACACCTTC CASSEEIYYGYTF